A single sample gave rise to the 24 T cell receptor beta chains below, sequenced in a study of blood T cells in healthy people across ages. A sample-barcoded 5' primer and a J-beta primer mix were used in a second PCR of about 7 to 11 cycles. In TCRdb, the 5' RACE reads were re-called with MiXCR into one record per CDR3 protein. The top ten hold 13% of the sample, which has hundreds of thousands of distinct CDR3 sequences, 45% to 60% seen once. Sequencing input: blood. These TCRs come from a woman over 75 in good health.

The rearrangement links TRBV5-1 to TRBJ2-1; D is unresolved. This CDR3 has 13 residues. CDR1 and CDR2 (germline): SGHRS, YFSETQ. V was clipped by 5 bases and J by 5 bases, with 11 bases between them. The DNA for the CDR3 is TGCGCCAGCAGTTTCACTACCAACAATGAGCAGTTCTTC. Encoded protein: CASSFTTNNEQFF. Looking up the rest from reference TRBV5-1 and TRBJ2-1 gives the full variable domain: KAGVTQTPRYLIKTRGQQVTLSCSPISGHRSVSWYQQTPGQGLQFLFEYFSETQRNKGNFPGRFSGRQFSNSRSEMNVSTLELGDSALYLCASSFTTNNEQFFGPGTRLTVL.

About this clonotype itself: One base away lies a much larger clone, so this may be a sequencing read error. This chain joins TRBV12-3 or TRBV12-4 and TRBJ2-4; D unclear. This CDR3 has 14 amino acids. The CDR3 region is CAGSIRSLANIQYF. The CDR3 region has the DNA TGTGCCGGCAGTATCCGGTCACTTGCGAACATTCAGTACTTC.

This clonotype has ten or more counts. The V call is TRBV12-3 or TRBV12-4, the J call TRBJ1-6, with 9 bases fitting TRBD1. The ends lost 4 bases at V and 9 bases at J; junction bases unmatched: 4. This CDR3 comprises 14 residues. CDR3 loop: CASSSGTGISPLHF. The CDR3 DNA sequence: TGTGCCAGCAGTTCCGGGACAGGGATTTCACCCCTCCACTTT.

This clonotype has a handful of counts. CDR3 residues: CASTRGWFPNTGELFF. CDR3 sequence (DNA): TGTGCCAGCACCCGGGGGTGGTTTCCTAACACCGGGGAGCTGTTTTTT. The chain is built from TRBV27 and TRBJ2-2; weak D call: TRBD2 (6 bases). Germline V gives CDR1 MNHEY, CDR2 SMNVEV (reference sequence). Trimming took 7 bases from V and 2 from J, leaving 17 bases between them. CDR3 length: 16 amino acids.

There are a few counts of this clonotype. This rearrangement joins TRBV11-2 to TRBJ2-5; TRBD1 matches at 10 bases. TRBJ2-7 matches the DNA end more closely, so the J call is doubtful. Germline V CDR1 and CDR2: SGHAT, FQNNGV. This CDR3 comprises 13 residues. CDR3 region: CASSLGDRGEQYF. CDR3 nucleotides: TGTGCCAGCAGCTTAGGGGACAGGGGCGAGCAGTACTTC.

CDR3 nucleotide sequence: TGCAGCGTTGAGAGTGGATTGGGCACAGATACGCAGTATTTT. The encoded protein is CSVESGLGTDTQYF. The gene calls are TRBV29-1 and TRBJ2-3; no clear D gene. The V gene's germline CDR1 is SQVTM and CDR2 ANQGSEA. Trimming removed 3 bases at V and 1 base at J, with 11 bases between. This CDR3 region has 14 residues.

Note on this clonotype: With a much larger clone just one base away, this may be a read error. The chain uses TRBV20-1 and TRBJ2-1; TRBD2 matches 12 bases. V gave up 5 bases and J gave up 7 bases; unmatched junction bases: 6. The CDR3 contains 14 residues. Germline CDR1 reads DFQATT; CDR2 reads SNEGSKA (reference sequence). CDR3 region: CSAGIGLAGNEQFF. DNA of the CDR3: TGCAGTGCTGGAATTGGACTAGCGGGAAATGAGCAGTTCTTC.

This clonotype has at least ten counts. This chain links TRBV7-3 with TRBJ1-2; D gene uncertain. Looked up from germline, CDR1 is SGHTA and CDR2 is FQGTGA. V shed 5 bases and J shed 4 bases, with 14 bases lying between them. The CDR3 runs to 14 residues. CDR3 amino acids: CASSPSREVYGYTF. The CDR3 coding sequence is TGTGCCAGCAGCCCCTCCCGAGAGGTCTATGGCTACACCTTC.

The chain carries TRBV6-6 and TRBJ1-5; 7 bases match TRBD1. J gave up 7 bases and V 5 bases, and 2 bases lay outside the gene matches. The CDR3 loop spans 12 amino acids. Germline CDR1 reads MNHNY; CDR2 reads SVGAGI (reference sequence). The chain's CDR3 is CASSTGVQPQHF. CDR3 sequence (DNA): TGTGCCAGCAGTACAGGGGTACAGCCCCAGCATTTT.

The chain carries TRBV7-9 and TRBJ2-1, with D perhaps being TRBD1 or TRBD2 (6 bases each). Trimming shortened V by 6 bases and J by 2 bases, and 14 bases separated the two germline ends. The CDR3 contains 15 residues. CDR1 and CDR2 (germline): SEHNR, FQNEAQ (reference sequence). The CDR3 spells CASRKQGGTYNEQFF. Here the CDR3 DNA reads TGTGCCAGCAGGAAACAGGGAGGTACCTACAATGAGCAGTTCTTC.

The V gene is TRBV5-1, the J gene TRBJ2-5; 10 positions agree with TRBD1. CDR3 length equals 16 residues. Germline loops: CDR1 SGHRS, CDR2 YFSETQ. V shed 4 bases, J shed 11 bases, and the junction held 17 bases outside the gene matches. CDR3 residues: CASSREGTGASNEQYF. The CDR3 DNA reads TGCGCCAGCAGCAGGGAGGGGACAGGGGCCTCCAATGAGCAGTACTTC.

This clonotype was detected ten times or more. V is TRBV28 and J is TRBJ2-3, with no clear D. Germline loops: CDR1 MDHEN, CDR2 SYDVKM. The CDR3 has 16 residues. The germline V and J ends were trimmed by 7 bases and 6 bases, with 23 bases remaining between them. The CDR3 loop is CASTRRIAKVRDTQYF. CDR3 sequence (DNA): TGTGCCAGCACTAGGAGAATAGCCAAAGTTAGGGATACGCAGTATTTT.

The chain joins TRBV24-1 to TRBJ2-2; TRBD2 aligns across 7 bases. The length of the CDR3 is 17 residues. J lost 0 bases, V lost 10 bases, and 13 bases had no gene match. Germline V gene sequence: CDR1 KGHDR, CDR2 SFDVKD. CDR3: CATSRSLAAANTGELFF. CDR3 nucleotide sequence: TGTGCCACTAGCAGAAGCCTAGCGGCCGCGAACACCGGGGAGCTGTTTTTT.

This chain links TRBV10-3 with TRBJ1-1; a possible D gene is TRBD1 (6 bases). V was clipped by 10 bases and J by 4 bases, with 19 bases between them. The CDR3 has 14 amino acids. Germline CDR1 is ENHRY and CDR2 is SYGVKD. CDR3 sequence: CATGTGAVGTEAFF. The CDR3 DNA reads TGTGCCACTGGGACGGGGGCGGTAGGCACTGAAGCTTTCTTT.

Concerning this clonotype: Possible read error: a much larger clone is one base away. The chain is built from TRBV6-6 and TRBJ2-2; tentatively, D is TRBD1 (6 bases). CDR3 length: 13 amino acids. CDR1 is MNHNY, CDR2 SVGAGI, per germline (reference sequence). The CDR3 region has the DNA TGTGCCAGCAGTCTGGGGGACACCGGGGAGCCGTTTTTT. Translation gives CASSLGDTGEPFF.

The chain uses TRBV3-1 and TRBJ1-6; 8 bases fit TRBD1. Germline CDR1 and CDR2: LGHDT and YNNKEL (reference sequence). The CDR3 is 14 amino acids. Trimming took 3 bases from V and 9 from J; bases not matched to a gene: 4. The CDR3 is CASSHGTGTSPLHF. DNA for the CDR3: TGTGCCAGCAGCCACGGGACAGGAACTTCACCCCTCCACTTT.

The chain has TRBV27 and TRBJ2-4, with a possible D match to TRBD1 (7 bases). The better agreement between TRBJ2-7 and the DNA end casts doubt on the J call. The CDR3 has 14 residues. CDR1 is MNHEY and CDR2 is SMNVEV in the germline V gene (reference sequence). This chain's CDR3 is CATRLGQGGNEQYF. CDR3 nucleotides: TGTGCCACCAGACTAGGGCAGGGGGGCAACGAGCAGTACTTC.

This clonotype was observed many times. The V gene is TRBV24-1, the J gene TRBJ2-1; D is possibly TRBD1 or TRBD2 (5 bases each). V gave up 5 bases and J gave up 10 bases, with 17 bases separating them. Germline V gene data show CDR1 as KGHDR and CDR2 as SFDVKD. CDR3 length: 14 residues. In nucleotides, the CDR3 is TGTGCCACCAGTGTTGGGGGTTCGAGGACAGAGCAGTTCTTC. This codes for CATSVGGSRTEQFF.

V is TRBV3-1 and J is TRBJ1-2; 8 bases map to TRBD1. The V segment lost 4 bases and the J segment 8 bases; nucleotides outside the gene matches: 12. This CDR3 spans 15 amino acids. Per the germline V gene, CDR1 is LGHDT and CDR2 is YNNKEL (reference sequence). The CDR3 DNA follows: TGTGCCAGCAGCCTACTATCGGCAGGGGGCAAAGGCTACACCTTC. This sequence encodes CASSLLSAGGKGYTF.

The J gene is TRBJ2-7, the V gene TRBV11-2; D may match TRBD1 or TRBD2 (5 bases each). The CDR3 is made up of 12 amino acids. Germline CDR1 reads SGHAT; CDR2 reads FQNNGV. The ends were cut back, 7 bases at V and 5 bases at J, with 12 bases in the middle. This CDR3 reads CASTGAGHEQYF. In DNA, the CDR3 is TGTGCCAGCACCGGGGCAGGGCACGAGCAGTACTTC.

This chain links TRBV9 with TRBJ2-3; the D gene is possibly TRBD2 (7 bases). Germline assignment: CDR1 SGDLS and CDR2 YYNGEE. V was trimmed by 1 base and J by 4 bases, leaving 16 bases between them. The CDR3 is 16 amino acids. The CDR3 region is CASSVTGRGWADTQYF. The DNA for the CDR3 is TGTGCCAGCAGCGTAACAGGGAGGGGCTGGGCAGATACGCAGTATTTT.

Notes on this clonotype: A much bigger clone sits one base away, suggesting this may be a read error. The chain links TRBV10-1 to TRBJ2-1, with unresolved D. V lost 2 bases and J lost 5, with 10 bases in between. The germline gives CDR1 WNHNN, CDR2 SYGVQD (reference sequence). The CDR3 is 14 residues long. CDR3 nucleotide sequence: TGCGCCAGCAGTGAGGGCAGGACCCACAATGAGCAGTTCTTC. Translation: CASSEGRTHNEQFF.

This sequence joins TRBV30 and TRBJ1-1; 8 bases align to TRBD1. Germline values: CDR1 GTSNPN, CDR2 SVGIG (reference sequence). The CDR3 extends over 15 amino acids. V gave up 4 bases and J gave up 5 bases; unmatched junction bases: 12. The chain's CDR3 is CAWTIGQGFITEAFF. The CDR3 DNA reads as TGTGCCTGGACCATTGGACAGGGCTTCATTACTGAAGCTTTCTTT.

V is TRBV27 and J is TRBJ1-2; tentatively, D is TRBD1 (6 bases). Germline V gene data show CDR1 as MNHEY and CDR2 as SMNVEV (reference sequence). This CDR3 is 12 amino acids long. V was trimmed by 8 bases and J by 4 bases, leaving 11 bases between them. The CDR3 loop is CASQGSGYGYTF. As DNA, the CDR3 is TGTGCCAGCCAGGGGTCCGGCTATGGCTACACCTTC.